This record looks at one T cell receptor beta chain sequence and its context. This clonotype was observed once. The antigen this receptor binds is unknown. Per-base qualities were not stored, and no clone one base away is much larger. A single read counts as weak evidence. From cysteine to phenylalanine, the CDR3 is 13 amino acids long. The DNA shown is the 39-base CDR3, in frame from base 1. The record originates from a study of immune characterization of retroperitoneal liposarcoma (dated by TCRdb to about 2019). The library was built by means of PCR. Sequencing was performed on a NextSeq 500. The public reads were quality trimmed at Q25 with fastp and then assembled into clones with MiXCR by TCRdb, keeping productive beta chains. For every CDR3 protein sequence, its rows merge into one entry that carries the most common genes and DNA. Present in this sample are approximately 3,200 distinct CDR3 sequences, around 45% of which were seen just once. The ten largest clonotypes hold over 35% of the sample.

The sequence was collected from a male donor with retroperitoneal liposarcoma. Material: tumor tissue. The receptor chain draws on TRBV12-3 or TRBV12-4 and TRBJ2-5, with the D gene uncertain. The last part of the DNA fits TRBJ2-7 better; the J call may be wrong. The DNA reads TGTGCCAGCAGTTTATTGGACCCGTACGAGCAGTACTTC. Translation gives CASSLLDPYEQYF.